This T cell receptor (beta chain) was identified during a study of blood T cells in healthy people across ages (dated by TCRdb to between 2014 and 2017). In terms of the full investigation: In model experiments, template switching captured roughly one uniquely barcoded TCR beta cDNA molecule for every two T cells. To track age-related changes in TCR beta repertoire diversity, the study relied on deep sequencing normalized with unique cDNA molecular identifiers. Donors were grouped into four age groups: young (average approximately 15 years), middle-aged (39), aged (roughly 67) and long-lived (around 82). For two donors (one aged 18 to 30 and one aged 80 or older), the study analyzed two additional independent replicas of 1 million unique cDNA reads from the same blood draw. Overall results and qualifications from the work: Compared with the aged group, the long-lived group had more naive CD4+ T cells, fewer expanded clones and increased TCR diversity, a pattern suggesting age selection. Because donor CMV infection status was unknown, age-related changes in expanded clonotypes were potentially confounded. Bulk unsorted PBMC profiling prevented conclusive comparison of naive and antigen-experienced compartments. As age increased, observed TCR beta diversity per million T cells dropped in a roughly linear way, and a significant reduction was already evident by age around 41. Estimates of total diversity based on one million sequenced T cells were considered lower bounds and underestimates. Observed TCR beta diversity correlated strongly with the percentage of naive T cells measured by flow cytometry.

Systemically healthy Caucasian individuals from Russia, 39 in total and aged about 6 to 100 years, were included as donors. Approximately 9.3 milliliters of peripheral blood were drawn from each donor into EDTA-treated Vacutainer tubes. PBMCs were isolated by Ficoll-Paque density-gradient centrifugation, with at least 6 million obtained per sample. Total RNA was extracted from PBMCs with Trizol reagent, with at least 6 micrograms obtained per sample. Naive CD45RAhigh/CD27high T cell percentages were measured by flow cytometry on a PBMC aliquot from every donor. Library creation used 5' RACE. The sequencer listed for this sample is Illumina HiSeq 2500. A second 7 to 11 cycle PCR used a sample-barcoded 5' primer and a J-beta primer mix. A template-switch 5' adaptor carrying 12 random nucleotides introduced a unique molecular identifier onto each TCR beta cDNA molecule. Each sample yielded at least 2.5 million CDR3-containing paired-end reads. The Mint cDNA synthesis kit, primed by a TRBC-specific oligonucleotide, was used to synthesize first-strand cDNA from all RNA. Following uracil-DNA glycosylase treatment, a first 18-cycle PCR with universal primers M1SS and BC2_uni_R was performed on all cDNA. The source study handled its data this way. Normalization of each sample was performed by random selection of 1 million high-quality reads, each carrying a distinct molecular identifier. Instead of being binned into consensus sequences, reads that shared molecular identifiers were thrown out. MiTCR, set to a Q25 quality threshold and the strictest error-elimination algorithm, was used for CDR3 identification, clonotype clustering and error correction. A nonparametric unseen species model using Euler transformation provided a lower-bound estimate of total TCR beta diversity. TCRdb handled the public reads itself, with Q25 trimming in fastp and clone calling in MiXCR, and kept productive beta chains. Rows matching on CDR3 protein sequence are summarized as one entry with the most common DNA and genes. TCRdb, not the authors, supplied the V and J calls. The sample table holds around 1,000,000 distinct CDR3 sequences, of which under 30% were seen once. Less than 0.85% of the sample belongs to the ten largest clones.

Comments on this clonotype: The antigen it binds to is not known. No base quality values were provided; no much bigger clone lies one nucleotide off.

The V end loses 6 bases and the J end loses 6 bases, and a stretch of 17 bases separates them. The CDR3 covers 14 residues, taking in both the cysteine and the phenylalanine. Only the CDR3 part of the read is kept: 42 bases, read in frame from the first base. Via the germline V gene, CDR1 is LGHNA and CDR2 YNFKEQ. The sample also formed part of further work on T cells of mothers and their children. As the second study states: Nine systemically healthy Caucasian individuals, comprising three mothers and their six children, were included as donors. cDNA synthesis used all of the extracted RNA, with approximately 1.4 ug of RNA in each 15 ul reaction. In the second PCR, sample barcodes and 2-4 random nucleotides were introduced via the M1S primer. Over 8.5 million TCR beta CDR3 reads were obtained for each mother, and some 3 million reads were obtained for each child. Thymic selection similarly shapes TCR recombination output in related and unrelated pairs, with minor effect from inherited differences. Related mother-child pairs always showed normalized repertoire overlap that was slightly higher than in unrelated mother-child pairs, though the difference was never significant. Persistent microchimeric T cell clones were not detected, at a sensitivity of around 99 clones per million clonotypes. Deep NGS was used in the study to compare the TCR beta repertoires of mothers and children and to look for features that separate related mother-child pairs from unrelated individuals. On average, the children were 11 +/- 4 years old, while the mothers were roughly 40 +/- 4 years old. After adapter ligation was performed with NEBNext reagents, the libraries were sequenced on an Illumina HiSeq 2000 with 100+100 nt paired-end reads. To prevent cross-contamination, the mother and child libraries were prepared one month apart and sequenced in separate runs. For each donor, between about 500,000 and 2,000,000 distinct TCR beta clonotypes were identified. Naive TCR beta clonotypes were estimated from low-frequency clonotypes matched to each donor's FACS-determined naive share, without sorting.

Material for sequencing was blood. The clonotype comes from a girl aged 2 to 9 in good health. Here the chain combines TRBV4-2 and TRBJ1-2, with TRBD1 perhaps the D gene, on 6 matching bases. The bases are TGTGCCAGCAGGCTACAGGGACCGTCGGATGGCTACACCTTC. This codes for CASRLQGPSDGYTF.